What follows are 15 T cell receptor beta chains derived from one specimen sequenced in a study of T cells in Graves' hyperthyroidism and ophthalmopathy. Authors of the study amplified TCR beta CDR3 regions from RNA transcripts. Primed by the HTBI set, a first-round RT-PCR was run on the TCR CDR3. From the multiplex PCR reads, TCRdb called clonotypes with MiXCR, one entry per CDR3 protein. The sample contains about 360,000 distinct CDR3 sequences, about 13% of which appear only once. The material sequenced was blood. These receptors were taken from a woman aged 18-30 years with Graves' hyperthyroidism.

This clonotype was counted a few times. V gene TRBV19 combines with J gene TRBJ2-1; TRBD2 might be the D (6 bases). This CDR3 has 14 amino acids. V lost 4 bases, J lost 6 bases, and 13 bases lay in between. CDR1 is LNHDA, CDR2 SQIVND, per germline (reference sequence). The CDR3 is CASSTGTELNEQFF. Here the CDR3 DNA reads TGTGCCAGTAGTACCGGGACTGAGCTCAATGAGCAGTTCTTC. The full variable domain, its missing parts supplied by reference TRBV19 and TRBJ2-1, is DGGITQSPKYLFRKEGQNVTLSCEQNLNHDAMYWYRQDPGQGLRLIYYSQIVNDFQKGDIAEGYSVSREKKESFPLTVTSAQKNPTAFYLCASSTGTELNEQFFGPGTRLTVL.

This clonotype was picked up many times. This chain joins TRBV7-9 and TRBJ2-5, with 7 bases aligning to TRBD1. J gave up 4 bases and V 7 bases, and 12 bases lay outside the gene matches. The CDR3 runs 15 residues. From germline, CDR1 is SEHNR and CDR2 FQNEAQ (reference sequence). CDR3 in amino acids: CASNLDDRVGETQYF. The CDR3 bases are TGTGCCAGCAACCTAGACGACAGGGTGGGAGAGACCCAGTACTTC. Looking up the rest from reference TRBV7-9 and TRBJ2-5 gives the full variable domain: DTGVSQNPRHKITKRGQNVTFRCDPISEHNRLYWYRQTLGQGPEFLTYFQNEAQLEKSRLLSDRFSAERPKGSFSTLEIQRTEQGDSAMYLCASNLDDRVGETQYFGPGTRLLVL.

This clonotype was found many times. The chain couples TRBV28 to TRBJ2-1; possibly TRBD1 for D (5 bases). CDR3 size: 15 residues. Trimming removed 6 bases at V and 5 bases at J, with 17 bases between. Germline values: CDR1 MDHEN, CDR2 SYDVKM. The CDR3 coding sequence is TGTGCCAGCAGCCCAACAGGTTTCGAGGACAATGAGCAGTTCTTC. This encodes CASSPTGFEDNEQFF.

This clonotype came up many times. J is TRBJ1-1 and V is TRBV6-1; TRBD1 is a possible D gene (6 bases). Trimming removed 4 bases at V and 0 bases at J, with 12 bases between. The germline V gene encodes CDR1 MNHNS and CDR2 SASEGT. The CDR3 is made up of 15 amino acids. DNA for the CDR3: TGTGCCAGCAGTGCCAGGGGCGGGATGAACACTGAAGCTTTCTTT. Its protein is CASSARGGMNTEAFF.

This clonotype was seen many times. This chain links TRBV7-9 with TRBJ2-3; tentatively, D is TRBD2 (6 bases). CDR3 length: 17 residues. V lost 5 bases and J 0 bases, leaving 18 bases between the germline ends. Germline V gene sequence: CDR1 SEHNR, CDR2 FQNEAQ (reference sequence). CDR3 nucleotides: TGTGCCAGCAGCCTGAGCTCGGGACTGGCGAGCACAGATACGCAGTATTTT. Amino acid sequence: CASSLSSGLASTDTQYF.

This clonotype was seen many times. The V and J genes are TRBV7-9 and TRBJ1-2; D remains unclear. This CDR3 has 13 amino acids. Germline assignment: CDR1 SEHNR and CDR2 FQNEAQ (reference sequence). V shed 1 base and J shed 6 bases, with 9 bases lying between them. CDR3 DNA sequence: TGTGCCAGCAGCTTAGAACCCCTCGATGGCTACACCTTC. Protein sequence: CASSLEPLDGYTF. Drawing the rest from reference TRBV7-9 and TRBJ1-2, the complete variable domain is DTGVSQNPRHKITKRGQNVTFRCDPISEHNRLYWYRQTLGQGPEFLTYFQNEAQLEKSRLLSDRFSAERPKGSFSTLEIQRTEQGDSAMYLCASSLEPLDGYTFGSGTRLTVV.

The J gene is TRBJ1-4, the V gene TRBV12-3 or TRBV12-4, with TRBD1 as a possible D gene (5 bases). The CDR3 extends over 15 amino acids. Trimming removed 7 bases from V and 7 bases from J, with 19 bases in between. In nucleotides, the CDR3 is TGTGCCAGCAACAAATGGTCCCAGGGTGGTGAAAAACTGTTTTTT. It translates to CASNKWSQGGEKLFF.

This clonotype came up many times. The V call is TRBV12-3 or TRBV12-4, the J call TRBJ2-3; TRBD2 matches at 9 bases. This CDR3 is built from 14 residues. After removal of 8 bases from V and 6 bases from J, the junction contained 9 bases not matched to a gene. Here the CDR3 reads CASAIGGGADTQYF. CDR3 DNA: TGTGCCAGCGCAATTGGCGGGGGGGCCGATACGCAGTATTTT.

This clonotype was picked up many times. The chain carries TRBV3-1 and TRBJ1-2; 7 bases agree with TRBD1. The CDR3 is made up of 13 amino acids. V lost 7 bases to trimming and J lost 7 bases; unmatched junction nucleotides: 9. Germline assignment: CDR1 LGHDT and CDR2 YNNKEL (reference sequence). The CDR3, as DNA: TGTGCCAGCAAGGGGGCAGGGGTCCGTGGCTACACCTTC. Translated: CASKGAGVRGYTF.

This clonotype was seen ten or more times. The rearrangement uses TRBV29-1 and TRBJ1-4, with TRBD1 matching over 8 bases. The CDR3 has 16 amino acids. The germline V gene has CDR1 SQVTM and CDR2 ANQGSEA. J lost 0 bases, V lost 5 bases, and 8 bases had no gene match. CDR3 sequence: CSVSDRDDATNEKLFF. CDR3 nucleotides: TGCAGCGTTTCGGACAGGGACGATGCAACTAATGAAAAACTGTTTTTT.

The V and J genes are TRBV5-4 and TRBJ1-5; D might be TRBD1 (6 bases). In germline, CDR1 is SGHNT, CDR2 YYREEE (reference sequence). Trimming removed 2 bases from V and 2 bases from J, with 23 bases in between. The CDR3 contains 19 residues. The CDR3 DNA sequence: TGTGCCAGCAGCTTTCATTTTGGGGTCCAACAGGGTTGCAATCAGCCCCAGCATTTT. Translation gives CASSFHFGVQQGCNQPQHF. Complete variable domain (other parts from reference TRBV5-4 and TRBJ1-5): ETGVTQSPTHLIKTRGQQVTLRCSSQSGHNTVSWYQQALGQGPQFIFQYYREEENGRGNFPPRFSGLQFPNYSSELNVNALELDDSALYLCASSFHFGVQQGCNQPQHFGDGTRLSIL.

This clonotype came up a few times. This chain uses TRBV10-3 with TRBJ1-2; D not certain. This CDR3 is built from 14 residues. CDR1 is ENHRY, CDR2 SYGVKD, per germline. Deletions cut 2 bases from V and 7 bases from J, with 14 bases between. The CDR3: CAISETEGWSGYTF. CDR3 DNA sequence: TGTGCCATCAGTGAGACTGAGGGATGGAGTGGCTACACCTTC.

V is TRBV7-6 and J is TRBJ2-1, with TRBD2 matching over 11 bases. From germline, CDR1 is SGHVS and CDR2 FNYEAQ. Losses at the gene ends were 1 base for V and 7 bases for J; bases not matched to a gene: 9. This CDR3 region has 17 residues. In DNA form, the CDR3 reads TGTGCCAGCAGCTTAGGATTAGCGGGAGGGCCTAAGAATGAGCAGTTCTTC. It is translated as CASSLGLAGGPKNEQFF.

This clonotype was detected many times. The CDR3 spells CASSVGAAYEQYF. DNA for the CDR3: TGTGCCAGCAGCGTAGGGGCAGCCTACGAGCAGTACTTC. This chain joins TRBV9 and TRBJ2-7; no definite D call. V lost 0 bases and J lost 2, with 6 bases in between. There are 13 residues in the CDR3. Germline V gene lookup returns CDR1 SGDLS and CDR2 YYNGEE. Complete variable domain (other parts from reference TRBV9 and TRBJ2-7): DSGVTQTPKHLITATGQRVTLRCSPRSGDLSVYWYQQSLDQGLQFLIQYYNGEERAKGNILERFSAQQFPDLHSELNLSSLELGDSALYFCASSVGAAYEQYFGPGTRLTVT.

The chain carries TRBV20-1 and TRBJ1-2, with D uncertain. Trimming removed 2 bases from V and 4 bases from J, with 8 bases in between. This CDR3 contains 12 residues. Germline loops: CDR1 DFQATT, CDR2 SNEGSKA (reference sequence). CDR3 coding DNA: TGCAGTGCTAGACCAAAATCCTATGGCTACACCTTC. Its protein is CSARPKSYGYTF.